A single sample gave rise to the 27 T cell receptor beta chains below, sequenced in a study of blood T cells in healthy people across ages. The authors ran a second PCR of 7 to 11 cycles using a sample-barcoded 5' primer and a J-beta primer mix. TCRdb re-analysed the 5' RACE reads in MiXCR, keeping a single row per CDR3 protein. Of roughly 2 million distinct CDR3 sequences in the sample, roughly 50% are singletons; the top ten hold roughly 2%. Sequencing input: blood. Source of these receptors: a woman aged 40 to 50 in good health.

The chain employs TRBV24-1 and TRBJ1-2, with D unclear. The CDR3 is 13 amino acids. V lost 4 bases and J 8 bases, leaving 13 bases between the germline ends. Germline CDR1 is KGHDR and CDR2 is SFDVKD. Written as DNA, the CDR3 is TGTGCCACCAGTGACCCTCGGACGGTCGGCTACACCTTC. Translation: CATSDPRTVGYTF.

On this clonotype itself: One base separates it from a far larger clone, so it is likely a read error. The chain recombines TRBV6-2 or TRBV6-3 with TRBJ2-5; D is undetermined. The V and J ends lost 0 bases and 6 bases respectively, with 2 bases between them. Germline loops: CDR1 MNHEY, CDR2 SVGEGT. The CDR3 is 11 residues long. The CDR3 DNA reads TGTGCCAGCAGTTACTCGAAGACCCAGTACTTC. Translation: CASSYSKTQYF.

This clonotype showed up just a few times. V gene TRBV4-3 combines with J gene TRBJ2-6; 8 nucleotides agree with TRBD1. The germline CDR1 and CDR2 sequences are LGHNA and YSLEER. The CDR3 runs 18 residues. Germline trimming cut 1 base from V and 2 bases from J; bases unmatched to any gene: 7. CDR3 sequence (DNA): TGCGCCAGCAGCCAAGGGACAGGGCCAGGAGCTGGGGCCAACGTCCTGACTTTC. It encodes CASSQGTGPGAGANVLTF.

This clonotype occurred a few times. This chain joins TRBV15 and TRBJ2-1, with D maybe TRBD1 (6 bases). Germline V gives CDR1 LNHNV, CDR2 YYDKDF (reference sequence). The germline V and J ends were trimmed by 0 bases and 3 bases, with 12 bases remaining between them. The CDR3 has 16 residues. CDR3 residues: CATSRDVRGSYNEQFF. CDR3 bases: TGTGCCACCAGCAGAGATGTCAGGGGTAGCTACAATGAGCAGTTCTTC. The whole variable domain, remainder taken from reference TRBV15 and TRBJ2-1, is DAMVIQNPRYQVTQFGKPVTLSCSQTLNHNVMYWYQQKSSQAPKLLFHYYDKDFNNEADTPDNFQSRRPNTSFCFLDIRSPGLGDTAMYLCATSRDVRGSYNEQFFGPGTRLTVL.

CDR3 in amino acids: CASNTKNRDRQETQYF. CDR3 nucleotides: TGTGCCAGCAATACGAAAAATCGGGACAGACAAGAGACCCAGTACTTC. The gene calls are TRBV12-3 or TRBV12-4 and TRBJ2-5, with 7 bases lining up with TRBD1. V lost 7 bases to trimming and J lost 2 bases; unmatched junction nucleotides: 13. This CDR3 contains 16 residues.

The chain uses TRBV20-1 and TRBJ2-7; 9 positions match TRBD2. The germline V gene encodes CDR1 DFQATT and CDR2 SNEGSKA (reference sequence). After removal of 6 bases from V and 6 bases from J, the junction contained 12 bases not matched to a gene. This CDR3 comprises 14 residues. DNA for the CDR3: TGCAGTGCCGTAGCGGGGGTAGGGGCTGCCGAGCAGTACTTC. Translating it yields CSAVAGVGAAEQYF.

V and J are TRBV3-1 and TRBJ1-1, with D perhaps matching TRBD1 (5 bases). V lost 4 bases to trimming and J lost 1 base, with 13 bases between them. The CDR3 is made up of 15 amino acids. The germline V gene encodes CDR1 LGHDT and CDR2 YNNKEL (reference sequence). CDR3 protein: CASSPGGLKNTEAFF. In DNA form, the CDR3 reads TGTGCCAGCAGCCCCGGGGGATTAAAGAACACTGAAGCTTTCTTT.

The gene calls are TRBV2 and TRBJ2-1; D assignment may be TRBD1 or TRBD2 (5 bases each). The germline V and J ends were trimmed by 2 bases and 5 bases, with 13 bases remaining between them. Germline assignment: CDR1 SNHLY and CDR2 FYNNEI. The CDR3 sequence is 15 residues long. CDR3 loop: CASSEWSGRDNEQFF. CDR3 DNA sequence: TGTGCCAGCAGTGAATGGTCAGGGCGGGACAATGAGCAGTTCTTC.

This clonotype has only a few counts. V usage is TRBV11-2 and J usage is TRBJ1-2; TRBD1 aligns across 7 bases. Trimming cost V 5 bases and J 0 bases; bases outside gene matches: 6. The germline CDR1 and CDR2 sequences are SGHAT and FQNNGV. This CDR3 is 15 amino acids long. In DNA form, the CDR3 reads TGTGCCAGCAGCCCGGGACAGTTTACTAACTATGGCTACACCTTC. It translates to CASSPGQFTNYGYTF.

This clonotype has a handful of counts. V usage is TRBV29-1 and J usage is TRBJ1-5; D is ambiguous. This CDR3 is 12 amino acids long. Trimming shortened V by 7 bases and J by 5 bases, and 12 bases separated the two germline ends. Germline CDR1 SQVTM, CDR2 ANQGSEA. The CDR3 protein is CSATKDYQPQHF. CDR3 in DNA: TGCAGCGCAACGAAGGATTATCAGCCCCAGCATTTT.

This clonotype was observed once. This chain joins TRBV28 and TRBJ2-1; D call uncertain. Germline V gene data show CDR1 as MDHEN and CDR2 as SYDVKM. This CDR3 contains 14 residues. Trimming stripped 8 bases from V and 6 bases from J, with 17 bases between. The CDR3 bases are TGTGCCAGCGCAACGCCGGGTCTGACCAATGAGCAGTTCTTC. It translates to CASATPGLTNEQFF. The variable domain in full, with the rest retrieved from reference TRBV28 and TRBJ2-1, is DVKVTQSSRYLVKRTGEKVFLECVQDMDHENMFWYRQDPGLGLRLIYFSYDVKMKEKGDIPEGYSVSREKKERFSLILESASTNQTSMYLCASATPGLTNEQFFGPGTRLTVL.

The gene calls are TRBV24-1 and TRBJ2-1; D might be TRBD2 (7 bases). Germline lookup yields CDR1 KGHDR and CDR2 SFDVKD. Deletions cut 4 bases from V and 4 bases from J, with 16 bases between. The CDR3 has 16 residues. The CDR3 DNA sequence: TGTGCCACCAGTGACCCCGGACAGCGGGGTTACAATGAGCAGTTCTTC. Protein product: CATSDPGQRGYNEQFF.

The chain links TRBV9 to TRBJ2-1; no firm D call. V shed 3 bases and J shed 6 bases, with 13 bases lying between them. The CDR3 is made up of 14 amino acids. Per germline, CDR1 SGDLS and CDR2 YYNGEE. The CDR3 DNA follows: TGTGCCAGCAGCGCGGGTGGGTTGGTCAATGAGCAGTTCTTC. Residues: CASSAGGLVNEQFF.

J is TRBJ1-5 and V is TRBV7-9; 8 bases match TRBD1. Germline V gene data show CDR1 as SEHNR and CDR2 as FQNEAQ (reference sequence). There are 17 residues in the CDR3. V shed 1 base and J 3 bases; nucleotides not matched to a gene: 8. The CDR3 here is CASSLVGVTGANQPQHF. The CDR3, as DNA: TGTGCCAGCAGCTTAGTTGGAGTGACAGGGGCCAATCAGCCCCAGCATTTT.

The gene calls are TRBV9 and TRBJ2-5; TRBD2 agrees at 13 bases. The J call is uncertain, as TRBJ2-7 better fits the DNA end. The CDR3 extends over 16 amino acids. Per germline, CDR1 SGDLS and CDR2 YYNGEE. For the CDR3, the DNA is TGTGCCAGCAGCGTAGCCGGACTAGCGGGGGCTTACGAGCAGTACTTC. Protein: CASSVAGLAGAYEQYF.

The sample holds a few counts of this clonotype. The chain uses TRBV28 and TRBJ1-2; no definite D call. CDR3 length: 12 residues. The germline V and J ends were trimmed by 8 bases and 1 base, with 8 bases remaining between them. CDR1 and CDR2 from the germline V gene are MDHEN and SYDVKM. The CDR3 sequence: CASGRVNYGYTF. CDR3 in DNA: TGTGCCAGCGGTAGGGTTAACTATGGCTACACCTTC.

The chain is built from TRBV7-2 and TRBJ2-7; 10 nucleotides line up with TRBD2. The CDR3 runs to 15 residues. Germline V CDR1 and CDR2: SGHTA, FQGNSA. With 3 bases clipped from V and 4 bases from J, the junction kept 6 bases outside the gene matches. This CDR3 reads CASSFERGGLYEQYF. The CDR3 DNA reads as TGTGCCAGCAGCTTCGAGCGGGGGGGCCTTTACGAGCAGTACTTC.

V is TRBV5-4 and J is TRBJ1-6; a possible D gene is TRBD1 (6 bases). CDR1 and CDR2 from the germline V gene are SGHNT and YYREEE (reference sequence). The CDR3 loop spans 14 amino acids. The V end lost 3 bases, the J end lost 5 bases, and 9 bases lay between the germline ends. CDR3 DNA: TGTGCCAGCAGCTGGGACACTAATAATTCACCCCTCCACTTT. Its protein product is CASSWDTNNSPLHF. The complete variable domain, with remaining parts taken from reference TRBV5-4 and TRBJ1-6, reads ETGVTQSPTHLIKTRGQQVTLRCSSQSGHNTVSWYQQALGQGPQFIFQYYREEENGRGNFPPRFSGLQFPNYSSELNVNALELDDSALYLCASSWDTNNSPLHFGNGTRLTVT.

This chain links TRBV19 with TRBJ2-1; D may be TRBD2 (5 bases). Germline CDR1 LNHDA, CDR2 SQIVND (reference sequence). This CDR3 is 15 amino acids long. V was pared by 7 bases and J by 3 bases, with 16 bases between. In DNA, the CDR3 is TGTGCCAGTAACTCCGGGAAGAGGAACTACAATGAGCAGTTCTTC. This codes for CASNSGKRNYNEQFF.

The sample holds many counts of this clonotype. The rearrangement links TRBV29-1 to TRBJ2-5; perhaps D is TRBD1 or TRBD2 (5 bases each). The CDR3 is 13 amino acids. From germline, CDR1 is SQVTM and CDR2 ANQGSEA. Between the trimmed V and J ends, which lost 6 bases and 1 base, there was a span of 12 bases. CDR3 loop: CSVARDPQETQYF. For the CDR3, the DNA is TGCAGCGTCGCCAGGGACCCCCAAGAGACCCAGTACTTC.

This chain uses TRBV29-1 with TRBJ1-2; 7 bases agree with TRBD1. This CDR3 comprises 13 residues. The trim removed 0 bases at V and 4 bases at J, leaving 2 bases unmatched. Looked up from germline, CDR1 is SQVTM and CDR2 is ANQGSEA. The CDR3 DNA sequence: TGCAGCGTTGAAGAACAGGGGTTCTATGGCTACACCTTC. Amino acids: CSVEEQGFYGYTF.

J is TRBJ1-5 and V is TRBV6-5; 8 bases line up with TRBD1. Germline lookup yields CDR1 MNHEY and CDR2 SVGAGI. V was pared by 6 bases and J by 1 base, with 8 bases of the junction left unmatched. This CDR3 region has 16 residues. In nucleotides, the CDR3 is TGTGCCAGCAGAACAGGGACAGGACCCAGCAATCAGCCCCAGCATTTT. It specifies CASRTGTGPSNQPQHF.

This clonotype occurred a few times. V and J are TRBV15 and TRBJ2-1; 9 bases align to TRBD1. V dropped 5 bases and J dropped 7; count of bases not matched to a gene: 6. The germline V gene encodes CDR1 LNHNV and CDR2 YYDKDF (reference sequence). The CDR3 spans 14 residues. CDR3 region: CATSAGTGRNEQFF. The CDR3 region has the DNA TGTGCCACCAGCGCCGGGACAGGGAGGAATGAGCAGTTCTTC. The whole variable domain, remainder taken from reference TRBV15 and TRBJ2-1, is DAMVIQNPRYQVTQFGKPVTLSCSQTLNHNVMYWYQQKSSQAPKLLFHYYDKDFNNEADTPDNFQSRRPNTSFCFLDIRSPGLGDTAMYLCATSAGTGRNEQFFGPGTRLTVL.

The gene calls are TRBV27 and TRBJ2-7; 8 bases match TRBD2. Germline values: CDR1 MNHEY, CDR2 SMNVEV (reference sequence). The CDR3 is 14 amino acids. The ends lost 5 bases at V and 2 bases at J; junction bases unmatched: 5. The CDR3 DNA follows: TGTGCCAGCAGTATAGCGGGGAGACCCTACGAGCAGTACTTC. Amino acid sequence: CASSIAGRPYEQYF.

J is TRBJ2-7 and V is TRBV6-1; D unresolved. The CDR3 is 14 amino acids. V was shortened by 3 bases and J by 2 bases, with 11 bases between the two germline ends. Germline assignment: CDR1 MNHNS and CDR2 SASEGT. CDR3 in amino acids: CASSEPYSPYEQYF. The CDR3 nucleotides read TGTGCCAGCAGTGAGCCTTACAGTCCCTACGAGCAGTACTTC.

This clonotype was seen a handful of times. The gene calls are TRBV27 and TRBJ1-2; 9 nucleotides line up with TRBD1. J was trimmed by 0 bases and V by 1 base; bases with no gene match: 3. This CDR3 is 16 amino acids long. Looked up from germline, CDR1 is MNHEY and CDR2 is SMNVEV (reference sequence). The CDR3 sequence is CASSLLNRGPNYGYTF. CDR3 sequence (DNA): TGTGCCAGCAGTTTATTAAACAGGGGGCCTAACTATGGCTACACCTTC.

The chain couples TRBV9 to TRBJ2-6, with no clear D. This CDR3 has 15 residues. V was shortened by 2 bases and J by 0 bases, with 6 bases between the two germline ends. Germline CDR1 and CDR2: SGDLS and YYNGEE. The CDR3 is CASSVINSGANVLTF. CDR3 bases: TGTGCCAGCAGCGTTATCAACTCTGGGGCCAACGTCCTGACTTTC.